The rows below give T cell receptor beta chains drawn from one sample of a study of spatial heterogeneity in lung cancer. TCRdb re-called the 5' RACE reads through MiXCR, storing one row per CDR3 protein. The sample includes 23,000 or so distinct CDR3 sequences, 8.5% to 10% of them seen just once. The input for sequencing was PBMCs, taken at follow-up. Receptors originate from a male donor with early-stage non-small cell lung cancer. CDR3s include the opening cysteine and the closing phenylalanine or tryptophan. A D gene is named only where the DNA matches it firmly. The listing skips clone size in some rows; elsewhere it reads once, few, many or a size class.

size	D	V	J	DNA	CDR3
few	.	TRBV28	TRBJ2-5	TGTGCCAGCAGTTTTTTGGAGGGAGAGACCCAGTACTTC	CASSFLEGETQYF
.	.	TRBV10-3	TRBJ1-4	TGTGCCATCCGTAGGGACGGTGGAAATGAAAAACTGTTTTTT	CAIRRDGGNEKLFF
few	.	TRBV20-1	TRBJ1-5	TGCAGTGCTAGAGCGGGGGGCAATCAGCCCCAGCATTTT	CSARAGGNQPQHF
.	.	TRBV5-5	TRBJ1-6	TGTGCCAGCAGCTCCGACCCGAATTCACCCCTCCACTTT	CASSSDPNSPLHF
many	TRBD2	TRBV6-5	TRBJ2-7	TGTGCCAGCAGCCTCAGGGAGGGGCGCTCCTACGAGCAGTACTTC	CASSLREGRSYEQYF
few	.	TRBV7-2	TRBJ1-1	TGTGCCAGCAGCTTAACCATCAGGGCTGAAGCTTTCTTT	CASSLTIRAEAFF
few	.	TRBV6-5	TRBJ2-5	TGTGCCAGCAGCCTCAGTCGATGGGGAGAGACCCAGTACTTC	CASSLSRWGETQYF
many	TRBD1	TRBV11-2	TRBJ2-2	TGTGCCAGCAGCTACAGGGGGCGGGACACCGGGGAGCTGTTTTTT	CASSYRGRDTGELFF
.	.	TRBV24-1	TRBJ2-3	TGTGCCACCAGTGATTTGCAACAGGGCACAGATACGCAGTATTTT	CATSDLQQGTDTQYF
few	.	TRBV4-1	TRBJ2-1	TGCGCCAGCAGCCCAAGCCAGGGGGGTGGCGATGAGCAGTTCTTC	CASSPSQGGGDEQFF
few	.	TRBV12-3/TRBV12-4	TRBJ2-3	TGTGCCAGCAGTTTAAGGTCCCTATTAGGGGAAAGAACAGATACGCAGTATTTT	CASSLRSLLGERTDTQYF
.	.	TRBV12-3/TRBV12-4	TRBJ1-5	TGTGCCAGCACATATGGAGTCGAGGGCAATCAGCCCCAGCATTTT	CASTYGVEGNQPQHF
many	.	TRBV20-1	TRBJ1-4	TGCAGTGCTAGGGCATTGGGGGCCTATGAAAAACTGTTTTTT	CSARALGAYEKLFF
.	.	TRBV12-3/TRBV12-4	TRBJ2-2	TGTGCCAGCAGTTTATGGGCGGGGTCGAACACCGGGGAGCTGTTTTTT	CASSLWAGSNTGELFF
.	TRBD2	TRBV5-4	TRBJ2-7	TGTGCCAGCAGCTCCGGCGGGGGCTACGAGCAGTACTTC	CASSSGGGYEQYF
many	.	TRBV5-1	TRBJ2-7	TGCGCCAGCAGCTTAAGCCCAGTTTCCTACGAGCAGTACTTC	CASSLSPVSYEQYF
many	TRBD1	TRBV6-6	TRBJ2-7	TGTGCCAGCAGTTACAGGACAGGGAGCTCCTACGAGCAGTACTTC	CASSYRTGSSYEQYF
few	.	TRBV4-3	TRBJ1-1	TGCGCCAGCAGCTTTAGACTGGGGGGGATGAACACTGAAGCTTTCTTT	CASSFRLGGMNTEAFF
few	TRBD1	TRBV6-2/TRBV6-3	TRBJ2-5	TGTGCCAGCAGCCTCAGGGGGCGAGGAGAGACCCAGTACTTC	CASSLRGRGETQYF
few	.	TRBV9	TRBJ2-3	TGTGCCAGCAGCGTAGCGGCGGGGGCGAGCACAGATACGCAGTATTTT	CASSVAAGASTDTQYF
.	TRBD1	TRBV20-1	TRBJ2-7	TGCAGTGCTAGGGGGGGACAGGTACAATACGAGCAGTACTTC	CSARGGQVQYEQYF
many	TRBD1	TRBV7-8	TRBJ1-2	TGTGCCAGCAGCTTAGCGATGGGACAGGGGTTAGGCTACACCTTC	CASSLAMGQGLGYTF
.	.	TRBV4-3	TRBJ1-6	TGCGCCAGCAGCGACCTCCGACAGCCTAATTCACCCCTCCACTTT	CASSDLRQPNSPLHF
many	TRBD1	TRBV12-3/TRBV12-4	TRBJ1-5	TGTGCCAGCAGTAATCCGGGACAGGGGCCATGGAGCAATCAGCCCCAGCATTTT	CASSNPGQGPWSNQPQHF
many	.	TRBV4-2	TRBJ1-6	TGTGCCAGCAGCCAAGGAGCCCGGTTACTTAATTCACCCCTCCACTTT	CASSQGARLLNSPLHF